This TCR beta chain originates from a study of T cell changes during pregnancy in multiple sclerosis. V gave up 0 bases and J gave up 3 bases, with 15 bases separating them. In germline, CDR1 is SGDLS, CDR2 YYNGEE. This CDR3 spans 16 amino acids. Profiled with immunoSEQ multiplex PCR; TCRdb holds only in-frame clones, not every one. The data contain about 27,000 clones, around nine tenths of them singletons. The V and J genes are TRBV9 and TRBJ1-1, with TRBD1 as a possible D gene (5 bases). The clonotype comes from a female donor with multiple sclerosis, enrolled in a pregnancy study. The sequenced sample was CD8+ T cells from peripheral blood mononuclear cells, obtained in the second trimester of pregnancy. The CDR3 coding sequence is TGTGCCAGCAGCGTAGGAGGGGCAGCGGGGCACACTGAAGCTTTCTTT. This sequence encodes CASSVGGAAGHTEAFF.